These 9 T cell receptor beta chains were sequenced from one sample in a study of blood T cell repertoires in COVID-19 (dated by TCRdb to the early 2020s). Receptor libraries were prepared by the immunoSEQ multiplex PCR assay. TCRdb limited this immuneACCESS table to in-frame rearrangements with V and J called. A share of clones is missing; checked studies link under half to unresolved V genes, and the rest is unexplained. Within this sample are 200,000 to 250,000 clones, with around 83% of them counted one time only. In total, the top ten clones hold 3.4% of the sample. Sequencing was done on a sample of peripheral blood. The source is a woman younger than 35 with acute or convalescent COVID-19.

In this sample, this clone turned up once. This chain joins TRBV27 and TRBJ2-3; 7 bases are a match to TRBD2. The CDR3 runs 15 residues. Per germline, CDR1 MNHEY and CDR2 SMNVEV (reference sequence). V lost 3 bases, J lost 2 bases, and 5 bases stayed unmatched. The CDR3 DNA reads as TGTGCCAGCAGTTTCGTGCGGGGGTCCACAGATACGCAGTATTTT. Translated, it gives CASSFVRGSTDTQYF.

The gene calls are TRBV6-5 and TRBJ1-2, with D tentatively TRBD1 (5 bases). CDR3 length: 11 amino acids. From germline, CDR1 is MNHEY and CDR2 SVGAGI. Trimming pared 8 bases from V and 7 bases from J, leaving 11 bases between. The CDR3 loop reads CASYQGVGYTF. CDR3 sequence (DNA): TGTGCCAGCTACCAAGGGGTTGGCTACACCTTC.

The chain is built from TRBV19 and TRBJ1-2, with D perhaps matching TRBD1 (5 bases). There are 12 residues in the CDR3. Per the germline V gene, CDR1 is LNHDA and CDR2 is SQIVND (reference sequence). Trimming shortened V by 7 bases and J by 8 bases, and 14 bases separated the two germline ends. Written as DNA, the CDR3 is TGTGCCAGTATCGGCAGGGCGAGAGGCTACACCTTC. Its translation: CASIGRARGYTF.

CDR3 DNA: TGCGCCAGCAGCCGAGCCCTCAATCAGCCCCAGCATTTT. As protein: CASSRALNQPQHF. J is TRBJ1-5 and V is TRBV5-1; D remains ambiguous. The V gene's germline CDR1 is SGHRS and CDR2 YFSETQ. This CDR3 has 13 amino acids. V lost 4 bases and J lost 3, with 8 bases in between.

This chain joins TRBV9 and TRBJ2-7, with 9 nucleotides matching TRBD1. J gave up 5 bases and V 4 bases, and 10 bases lay outside the gene matches. Per the germline V gene, CDR1 is SGDLS and CDR2 is YYNGEE. The CDR3 has 15 amino acids. For the CDR3, the DNA is TGTGCCAGCAGCCCTTCCGGGACAGGGTACGACGAGCAGTACTTC. Its translation is CASSPSGTGYDEQYF. Full variable domain (outside the CDR3, taken from reference TRBV9 and TRBJ2-7): DSGVTQTPKHLITATGQRVTLRCSPRSGDLSVYWYQQSLDQGLQFLIQYYNGEERAKGNILERFSAQQFPDLHSELNLSSLELGDSALYFCASSPSGTGYDEQYFGPGTRLTVT.

The chain employs TRBV27 and TRBJ2-7; D is possibly TRBD1 (6 bases). This CDR3 comprises 14 residues. From germline, CDR1 is MNHEY and CDR2 SMNVEV (reference sequence). The ends were cut back, 6 bases at V and 3 bases at J, with 15 bases in the middle. CDR3 DNA sequence: TGTGCCAGCAGCTCCGCCGGACAGCGCTACGAGCAGTACTTC. Translating gives CASSSAGQRYEQYF.

A single count supports this clone. The CDR3 bases are TGTGCCAGCAGCTTAGTAATAAGACTAGCGGGAGGCACCGCAGATACGCAGTATTTT. Encoded protein: CASSLVIRLAGGTADTQYF. V gene TRBV13 combines with J gene TRBJ2-3, with TRBD2 matching 13 bases. V gave up 1 base and J gave up 4 bases; unmatched junction bases: 11. Looked up from germline, CDR1 is PRHDT and CDR2 is FYEKMQ (reference sequence). This CDR3 is 19 amino acids long.

This clone showed up just once. The chain couples TRBV19 to TRBJ1-2; tentatively, D is TRBD1 (5 bases). The CDR3 is 16 residues long. Trimming left V 3 bases short and J 8 bases short, with 22 bases between. Germline V gene data show CDR1 as LNHDA and CDR2 as SQIVND (reference sequence). CDR3 amino acids: CASSMSAGLRIGGYTF. CDR3 sequence (DNA): TGTGCCAGTAGTATGTCGGCAGGGCTCAGAATCGGCGGCTACACCTTC. Full variable domain (outside the CDR3, taken from reference TRBV19 and TRBJ1-2): DGGITQSPKYLFRKEGQNVTLSCEQNLNHDAMYWYRQDPGQGLRLIYYSQIVNDFQKGDIAEGYSVSREKKESFPLTVTSAQKNPTAFYLCASSMSAGLRIGGYTFGSGTRLTVV.

This chain links TRBV29-1 with TRBJ2-1; TRBD2 matches at 11 bases. The V gene end was trimmed by 5 bases and the J gene end by 5 bases; junction bases not matched to a gene: 11. The germline CDR1 and CDR2 sequences are SQVTM and ANQGSEA. This CDR3 comprises 16 residues. CDR3 in amino acids: CSVSGKGTSGNNEQFF. The CDR3 bases are TGCAGCGTTAGCGGTAAGGGGACTAGCGGAAACAATGAGCAGTTCTTC.